Presented here are 21 T cell receptor beta chains from one specimen sequenced in a study of shared clonotypes between healthy human individuals. The protocol was immunoSEQ multiplex PCR, while the TCRdb copy is restricted to in-frame clones and leaves out a portion. The sample holds 600,000 to 750,000 clones, approximately 77% seen once. Sequenced input: memory CD4+ T cells sorted from blood. Subset noted: CD45RA-negative fraction. All receptors derive from a woman in her 30s in good health.

The chain carries TRBV4-2 and TRBJ1-1, with D unclear. The CDR3 spans 17 residues. Germline-derived CDR1 and CDR2 are LGHNA and YNFKEQ. V was shortened by 2 bases and J by 3 bases, with 19 bases between the two germline ends. CDR3 sequence: CASSQLDQRGSDTEAFF. The CDR3 DNA reads as TGTGCCAGCAGCCAACTAGATCAGCGGGGTTCCGACACTGAAGCTTTCTTT.

In regard to this clone: With only one base between it and a far larger clone, this is likely a read error. DNA of the CDR3: TGTGCCAGCAGCCGGGGGCTAGCGGGAGTGAGTAGCCAGTTCTTC. Its translation: CASSRGLAGVSSQFF. The J gene is TRBJ2-1, the V gene TRBV21-1; the table names TRBD2, a call not compared with the DNA. TRBV21-1 is reported as a pseudogene. The CDR3 loop spans 15 amino acids.

The V and J genes are TRBV7-6 and TRBJ2-2; TRBD1 is a possible D gene (5 bases). Trimming cost V 3 bases and J 3 bases, with 14 bases left between them. Germline V CDR1 and CDR2: SGHVS, FNYEAQ. CDR3 length equals 16 residues. The CDR3 DNA sequence: TGTGCCAGCAGCTTCCAATTAGACAGAGACACCGGGGAGCTGTTTTTT. The encoded protein is CASSFQLDRDTGELFF.

In this sample, this clone turned up once. CDR3: CASSPGGQRGNNEQFF. CDR3 nucleotide sequence: TGCGCCAGCAGCCCAGGGGGGCAGCGGGGAAACAATGAGCAGTTCTTC. The J gene is TRBJ2-1, the V gene TRBV5-1; D is tentatively TRBD1 or TRBD2 (7 bases each). V lost 4 bases, J lost 5 bases, and 19 bases lay in between. The CDR3 loop spans 16 amino acids. Looked up from germline, CDR1 is SGHRS and CDR2 is YFSETQ.

V gene TRBV30 combines with J gene TRBJ1-2; D not resolved. The CDR3 has 13 residues. The germline gives CDR1 GTSNPN, CDR2 SVGIG (reference sequence). The V and J ends lost 0 bases and 5 bases respectively, with 10 bases between them. CDR3 protein: CAWSVVASYGYTF. The CDR3, as DNA: TGTGCCTGGAGTGTAGTAGCGAGTTATGGCTACACCTTC.

The V gene is TRBV6-5, the J gene TRBJ2-3, with D possibly matching TRBD2 (5 bases). The length of the CDR3 is 15 residues. The germline CDR1 and CDR2 sequences are MNHEY and SVGAGI. Trimming stripped 6 bases from V and 0 bases from J, with 13 bases between. CDR3 region: CASSPRGSSTDTQYF. Here the CDR3 DNA reads TGTGCCAGCAGCCCCCGGGGATCTAGCACAGATACGCAGTATTTT.

J is TRBJ2-3 and V is TRBV7-8, with D hard to call. CDR1 SGHVS and CDR2 FQNEAQ come from the germline V gene. CDR3 length: 15 residues. V lost 1 base and J 8 bases, leaving 16 bases between the germline ends. The CDR3 coding sequence is TGTGCCAGCAGCTTAGAGGGCATTCGGCCGGTTACGCAGTATTTT. Translation: CASSLEGIRPVTQYF.

The rearrangement uses TRBV6-5 and TRBJ2-4; 8 bases fit TRBD2. CDR1 and CDR2 from the germline V gene are MNHEY and SVGAGI. V gave up 8 bases and J gave up 7 bases; unmatched junction bases: 7. This CDR3 comprises 13 residues. In DNA form, the CDR3 reads TGTGCCAGCGGCGGGACTAGGGTTAACATTCAGTACTTC. Its translation: CASGGTRVNIQYF.

The chain employs TRBV7-2 and TRBJ2-1, with TRBD2 identical over 8 bases. The CDR3 has 18 amino acids. The ends lost 2 bases at V and 0 bases at J; junction bases unmatched: 9. Germline assignment: CDR1 SGHTA and CDR2 FQGNSA. CDR3 in amino acids: CASSLRSLAGFSYNEQFF. DNA for the CDR3: TGTGCCAGCAGCTTACGGTCGCTAGCGGGCTTCTCCTACAATGAGCAGTTCTTC.

This chain links TRBV7-9 with TRBJ2-7; D could derive from TRBD1 or TRBD2 (5 bases each). Trimming stripped 6 bases from V and 0 bases from J, with 15 bases between. The germline CDR1 and CDR2 sequences are SEHNR and FQNEAQ (reference sequence). This CDR3 is built from 15 residues. The CDR3 region is CASRAPGPGSYEQYF. In nucleotides, the CDR3 is TGTGCCAGCAGAGCCCCGGGACCAGGCTCCTACGAGCAGTACTTC.

The genes are TRBV7-9 and TRBJ1-4, with D possibly being TRBD1 (6 bases). Deletions cut 4 bases from V and 6 bases from J, with 12 bases between. The CDR3 runs 14 residues. Germline CDR1 and CDR2: SEHNR and FQNEAQ (reference sequence). CDR3 region: CASSSQGRDEKLFF. CDR3 in DNA: TGTGCCAGCAGCTCCCAGGGGAGGGATGAAAAACTGTTTTTT.

This clone showed up just a few times. The chain has TRBV5-4 and TRBJ1-2, with a possible D match to TRBD1 (5 bases). The germline V and J ends were trimmed by 3 bases and 2 bases, with 14 bases remaining between them. CDR1 SGHNT and CDR2 YYREEE come from the germline V gene (reference sequence). CDR3 size: 15 residues. CDR3: CASSSSHGGNYGYTF. CDR3 nucleotide sequence: TGTGCCAGCAGCTCGTCCCACGGGGGAAACTATGGCTACACCTTC. Looking up the rest from reference TRBV5-4 and TRBJ1-2 gives the full variable domain: ETGVTQSPTHLIKTRGQQVTLRCSSQSGHNTVSWYQQALGQGPQFIFQYYREEENGRGNFPPRFSGLQFPNYSSELNVNALELDDSALYLCASSSSHGGNYGYTFGSGTRLTVV.

The chain uses TRBV7-2 and TRBJ2-3; maybe TRBD2 (6 bases). Germline lookup yields CDR1 SGHTA and CDR2 FQGNSA. The CDR3 sequence is 15 residues long. With 5 bases removed from V and 5 bases from J, the gap between germline ends came to 17 bases. CDR3 sequence (DNA): TGTGCCAGCAGCCCGGAGTGGCAAGCGGGAGATACGCAGTATTTT. Residues: CASSPEWQAGDTQYF.

This clone was seen only a few times. This may come from a read error, since a much larger clone is one base off. Other DNA variants within this sample encode the same CDR3. The chain uses TRBV5-1 and TRBJ2-7, with TRBD1 identical over 9 bases. The CDR3 consists of 15 residues. CDR1 SGHRS and CDR2 YFSETQ come from the germline V gene. V was clipped by 0 bases and J by 5 bases; unmatched bases: 6. The chain's CDR3 is CASSLGDRDFHEQYF. CDR3 sequence (DNA): TGCGCCAGCAGCTTGGGGGACAGGGACTTCCACGAGCAGTACTTC.

The CDR3 loop reads CASSRRPGLAEKSSYNEQFF. The CDR3 nucleotides are TGTGCCAGCAGTCGAAGGCCTGGACTAGCGGAGAAGAGCTCCTACAATGAGCAGTTCTTC. The chain combines TRBV7-6 with TRBJ2-1; the match to TRBD2 covers 10 bases. With 6 bases clipped from V and 0 bases from J, the junction kept 17 bases outside the gene matches. Germline-derived CDR1 and CDR2 are SGHVS and FNYEAQ. The CDR3 has 20 residues.

CDR3 coding DNA: TGTGCCAGTACGACAGGGGATAAGAACACTGAAGCTTTCTTT. This codes for CASTTGDKNTEAFF. This rearrangement joins TRBV19 to TRBJ1-1; TRBD1 agrees at 8 bases. The CDR3 is made up of 14 amino acids. The V gene's germline CDR1 is LNHDA and CDR2 SQIVND (reference sequence). Trimming removed 7 bases from V and 1 base from J; junction bases left unmatched: 5.

The chain recombines TRBV15 with TRBJ2-3; no clear D gene. Germline lookup yields CDR1 LNHNV and CDR2 YYDKDF (reference sequence). Trimming removed 1 base at V and 6 bases at J, with 5 bases between. The CDR3 loop spans 12 amino acids. The CDR3, as DNA: TGTGCCACCAGCAGAGTCGGGGATACGCAGTATTTT. Its translation: CATSRVGDTQYF.

The rearrangement uses TRBV6-5 and TRBJ2-3; 10 bases align to TRBD2. CDR3 length: 14 residues. Germline lookup yields CDR1 MNHEY and CDR2 SVGAGI. The V gene end was trimmed by 5 bases and the J gene end by 6 bases; junction bases not matched to a gene: 5. CDR3 sequence reads: CASSPSGREDTQYF. In nucleotides, the CDR3 is TGTGCCAGCAGTCCGAGCGGGAGGGAGGATACGCAGTATTTT.

The chain is built from TRBV7-8 and TRBJ2-7; D is undetermined. The germline CDR1 and CDR2 sequences are SGHVS and FQNEAQ. The CDR3 consists of 11 residues. V dropped 4 bases and J dropped 8 bases, with 9 bases sitting between them. CDR3 nucleotides: TGTGCCAGCAGCTACCGACACCAGCAGTACTTC. Translation gives CASSYRHQQYF.

At least ten counts were recorded for this clone. The gene calls are TRBV5-1 and TRBJ2-7; 7 positions agree with TRBD1. The CDR3 is 14 amino acids. The ends lost 4 bases at V and 0 bases at J; junction bases unmatched: 4. CDR1 is SGHRS, CDR2 YFSETQ, per germline. DNA for the CDR3: TGCGCCAGCAGCCCGGGGACAGCCTCCTACGAGCAGTACTTC. Protein sequence: CASSPGTASYEQYF.

The chain is built from TRBV15 and TRBJ2-5; TRBD1 might be the D (5 bases). V was trimmed by 1 base and J by 0 bases, leaving 6 bases between them. In germline, CDR1 is LNHNV, CDR2 YYDKDF (reference sequence). The CDR3 has 14 residues. The CDR3 loop reads CATSRGQHQETQYF. CDR3 DNA: TGTGCCACCAGCAGAGGACAGCACCAAGAGACCCAGTACTTC. Filled out from reference TRBV15 and TRBJ2-5, the complete variable domain reads DAMVIQNPRYQVTQFGKPVTLSCSQTLNHNVMYWYQQKSSQAPKLLFHYYDKDFNNEADTPDNFQSRRPNTSFCFLDIRSPGLGDTAMYLCATSRGQHQETQYFGPGTRLLVL.